These 27 T cell receptor beta chains originate from one sample sequenced in a study of blood T cells in healthy people across ages. Next came a second PCR, run for roughly 7 to 12 cycles, which used a sample-barcoded 5' primer along with a J-beta primer mix. TCRdb ran MiXCR on the 5' RACE reads and lists one entry per CDR3 protein. The data contain about 540,000 distinct CDR3 sequences, more than 20% of them singletons. The same sample was also studied in work on T cells of mothers and their children.

The sequencing input was blood. The receptors originated from a boy younger than 18 in good health.

This clonotype was observed a few times. The chain recombines TRBV12-5 with TRBJ2-7; perhaps TRBD2 as D (6 bases). Trimming removed 7 bases from V and 2 bases from J, with 12 bases in between. Germline V gives CDR1 LGHNT, CDR2 FRNRAP. The CDR3 loop spans 13 amino acids. The CDR3 nucleotides are TGTGCTAGTGCCTTGCGGGATACCTACGAGCAGTACTTC. Translating it yields CASALRDTYEQYF.

The chain has TRBV4-1 and TRBJ2-6; the D gene is possibly TRBD1 (5 bases). The ends were cut back, 3 bases at V and 6 bases at J, with 12 bases in the middle. This CDR3 spans 15 amino acids. Germline lookup yields CDR1 MGHRA and CDR2 YSYEKL. This chain's CDR3 is CASSHPGLEANVLTF. For the CDR3, the DNA is TGCGCCAGCAGCCATCCAGGGTTGGAGGCCAACGTCCTGACTTTC.

A note on this clonotype: The CDR3 end shows no conserved phenylalanine or tryptophan, and so a read error is likely. V usage is TRBV7-2 and J usage is TRBJ2-5; TRBD1 aligns across 8 bases. The J call could be wrong; TRBJ2-7 is a better fit for the DNA end. This CDR3 comprises 17 residues. Germline V gene sequence: CDR1 SGHTA, CDR2 FQGNSA. CDR3 in DNA: TGTGCCAGCAGCTTAGGACGTGGGGACAGGTTTGCCTACGAGCAGTACCTC. Its protein product is CASSLGRGDRFAYEQYL.

The V call is TRBV6-2 or TRBV6-3, the J call TRBJ1-2; 9 nucleotides line up with TRBD1. V was clipped by 2 bases and J by 6 bases; unmatched bases: 7. CDR3 length: 15 amino acids. CDR1 and CDR2 (germline): MNHEY, SVGEGT. The CDR3 is CASSYDRGYFDGYTF. In nucleotides, the CDR3 is TGTGCCAGCAGTTACGACAGGGGGTATTTTGATGGCTACACCTTC.

This clonotype was detected only a few times. The chain couples TRBV28 to TRBJ2-1; D call uncertain. The J call may be incorrect, as the DNA end agrees better with TRBJ2-7. This CDR3 has 13 residues. CDR1 is MDHEN and CDR2 is SYDVKM in the germline V gene. Written as DNA, the CDR3 is TGTGCCAGCAGTTCCCGACACGAGAACGAGCAGTACTTC. Its protein is CASSSRHENEQYF.

The sample holds a few counts of this clonotype. This sequence joins TRBV7-9 and TRBJ1-2; D unclear. Trimming took off 5 bases at V and 10 bases at J, with 17 bases between the two ends. This CDR3 is built from 13 residues. The germline V gene encodes CDR1 SEHNR and CDR2 FQNEAQ (reference sequence). CDR3 loop: CASSRVLPGSYTF. In nucleotides, the CDR3 is TGTGCCAGCAGCCGTGTGCTACCCGGGTCCTACACCTTC.

This clonotype occurred a few times. The rearrangement joins TRBV3-1 to TRBJ2-1; no definite D call. V gave up 0 bases and J gave up 4 bases, with 13 bases separating them. CDR1 LGHDT and CDR2 YNNKEL come from the germline V gene (reference sequence). The CDR3 is 16 residues long. The CDR3: CASSQETPMGYNEQFF. In nucleotides, the CDR3 is TGTGCCAGCAGCCAAGAGACTCCTATGGGATACAATGAGCAGTTCTTC.

This clonotype was recorded a few times. CDR3 sequence (DNA): TGTGCCAGCAGCAACAGGAGTCAGCCCCAGCATTTT. This sequence encodes CASSNRSQPQHF. The J gene is TRBJ1-5, the V gene TRBV28; maybe TRBD1 (5 bases). Germline values: CDR1 MDHEN, CDR2 SYDVKM. V gave up 6 bases and J gave up 6 bases, with 9 bases separating them. The CDR3 contains 12 residues.

The gene calls are TRBV5-1 and TRBJ2-1, with D perhaps matching TRBD2 (6 bases). The CDR3 has 13 amino acids. The germline V and J ends were trimmed by 4 bases and 9 bases, with 14 bases remaining between them. CDR1 is SGHRS, CDR2 YFSETQ, per germline. CDR3: CASSADGRGEQFF. The CDR3 DNA follows: TGCGCCAGCAGCGCCGACGGGAGAGGTGAGCAGTTCTTC.

Remarks on this clonotype: At one boundary the junction diverges from the germline segment, which might be a read error. V usage is TRBV7-7 and J usage is TRBJ1-1; possibly TRBD1 for D (5 bases). Per the germline V gene, CDR1 is SSHAT and CDR2 is FNYEAQ (reference sequence). The CDR3 has 17 amino acids. CDR3 residues: CASSPLPAGPMNTEAFF. The CDR3 DNA reads TGTGCTAGCAGCCCCCTTCCAGCGGGGCCTATGAACACTGAAGCTTTCTTT.

The chain employs TRBV29-1 and TRBJ2-5; weak D call: TRBD2 (6 bases). The V end lost 4 bases, the J end lost 4 bases, and 16 bases lay between the germline ends. Germline CDR1 reads SQVTM; CDR2 reads ANQGSEA. CDR3 length equals 14 residues. This CDR3 reads CSVADLAGIETQYF. In DNA, the CDR3 is TGCAGCGTTGCGGACCTCGCGGGGATAGAGACCCAGTACTTC.

This clonotype was seen just once. The CDR3, as DNA: TGCAGCGCCACAGACGGGACAGGGGGACTTACCGGGGAGCTGTTTTTT. Protein: CSATDGTGGLTGELFF. The V gene is TRBV29-1, the J gene TRBJ2-2; TRBD1 aligns across 11 bases. V trimming: 7 bases; J trimming: 5 bases; junction bases outside the gene matches: 12. This CDR3 is 16 amino acids long. Germline CDR1 and CDR2: SQVTM and ANQGSEA.

The rearrangement uses TRBV4-3 and TRBJ2-7, with 9 bases identical to TRBD1. With V trimmed by 3 bases and J by 8 bases, 14 bases remained unmatched. The CDR3 has 16 residues. In germline, CDR1 is LGHNA, CDR2 YSLEER. The CDR3: CASSHKQGARIHKQYF. The CDR3 coding sequence is TGCGCCAGCAGCCATAAACAGGGGGCTCGGATCCACAAGCAGTACTTC.

This chain links TRBV7-9 with TRBJ2-5; 14 bases line up with TRBD2. The J call is uncertain, as TRBJ2-1 better fits the DNA end. The CDR3 contains 15 residues. The germline V gene encodes CDR1 SEHNR and CDR2 FQNEAQ (reference sequence). CDR3 protein: CASSSGLAGGPEQFF. The DNA of the CDR3 is TGTGCCAGCAGCTCCGGACTAGCGGGAGGCCCCGAGCAGTTCTTC.

The chain combines TRBV5-1 with TRBJ2-5, with 11 positions matching TRBD1. The J call could be wrong; TRBJ2-7 is a better fit for the DNA end. CDR1 is SGHRS and CDR2 is YFSETQ in the germline V gene. The CDR3 sequence is 19 residues long. The CDR3: CASSLGPGQGEGPYYEQYF. The CDR3 nucleotides read TGCGCCAGCAGCTTGGGACCGGGACAGGGGGAGGGTCCATACTACGAGCAGTACTTC.

This clonotype appeared a few times. The genes are TRBV6-2 or TRBV6-3 and TRBJ2-7; D uncertain. The V and J ends lost 2 bases and 3 bases respectively, with 5 bases between them. This CDR3 comprises 12 residues. The germline CDR1 and CDR2 sequences are MNHEY and SVGEGT. The chain's CDR3 is CASSYRHYEQYF. CDR3 sequence (DNA): TGTGCCAGCAGTTACAGGCACTACGAGCAGTACTTC.

The V and J genes are TRBV19 and TRBJ2-7; tentatively, D is TRBD2 (5 bases). Germline V gene data show CDR1 as LNHDA and CDR2 as SQIVND (reference sequence). This CDR3 has 16 residues. The germline V and J ends were trimmed by 0 bases and 2 bases, with 14 bases remaining between them. CDR3: CASSIDSATAAYEQYF. For the CDR3, the DNA is TGTGCCAGTAGTATAGATAGCGCCACCGCTGCCTACGAGCAGTACTTC.

This chain joins TRBV29-1 and TRBJ1-1; 8 nucleotides match TRBD1. The V gene's germline CDR1 is SQVTM and CDR2 ANQGSEA. The CDR3 extends over 14 amino acids. J lost 5 bases, V lost 4 bases, and 9 bases had no gene match. CDR3 DNA: TGCAGCGTTGCCGCAGACAGGGGAAGTACTGAAGCTTTCTTT. As protein: CSVAADRGSTEAFF.

J is TRBJ2-5 and V is TRBV7-2; no reliable D call. V lost 3 bases and J 2 bases, leaving 16 bases between the germline ends. The CDR3 covers 16 residues. Germline V gives CDR1 SGHTA, CDR2 FQGNSA. CDR3 amino acids: CASSLSVSRPQETQYF. In DNA form, the CDR3 reads TGTGCCAGCAGCTTGTCCGTCAGCAGGCCTCAAGAGACCCAGTACTTC. The variable domain in full, completed from reference TRBV7-2 and TRBJ2-5, reads GAGVSQSPSNKVTEKGKDVELRCDPISGHTALYWYRQSLGQGLEFLIYFQGNSAPDKSGLPSDRFSAERTGGSVSTLTIQRTQQEDSAVYLCASSLSVSRPQETQYFGPGTRLLVL.

The sample holds a few counts of this clonotype. The V call is TRBV3-1, the J call TRBJ2-5; 11 bases align to TRBD1. The J call could be wrong; TRBJ2-7 is a better fit for the DNA end. This CDR3 has 15 residues. The V gene's germline CDR1 is LGHDT and CDR2 YNNKEL (reference sequence). The CDR3 sequence is CASSQVDRGPYEQYF. For the CDR3, the DNA is TGTGCCAGCAGCCAAGTGGACAGGGGGCCTTACGAGCAGTACTTC.

The table lists this clonotype with a few counts. Since a much larger clone is just one base distant, this may be a read error. The V and J genes are TRBV4-3 and TRBJ1-2, with D perhaps TRBD1 (5 bases). CDR1 and CDR2 (germline): LGHNA, YSLEER. The CDR3 spans 14 residues. CDR3 residues: CARSRDLYNYGYTF. CDR3 coding DNA: TGCGCCCGCAGCAGGGACTTATATAACTATGGCTACACCTTC.

This clonotype was detected a few times. The genes are TRBV27 and TRBJ2-3, with a weak D call TRBD2 (6 bases). The V end was cut by 3 bases, the J end by 6 bases, with 13 bases between. Germline V gene lookup returns CDR1 MNHEY and CDR2 SMNVEV (reference sequence). The CDR3 has 14 amino acids. The CDR3 here is CASSFGDSGDTQYF. The DNA of the CDR3 is TGTGCCAGCAGTTTTGGGGACTCTGGGGATACGCAGTATTTT.

This clonotype was seen more than once but under ten times. The chain is built from TRBV27 and TRBJ2-5; D is perhaps TRBD1 or TRBD2 (5 bases each). V lost 4 bases and J 3 bases, leaving 15 bases between the germline ends. The CDR3 covers 15 residues. Germline V CDR1 and CDR2: MNHEY, SMNVEV (reference sequence). The CDR3 sequence: CASSYLGPREETQYF. CDR3 DNA: TGTGCCAGCAGTTACTTGGGACCCCGGGAAGAGACCCAGTACTTC.

The genes are TRBV9 and TRBJ1-1; no reliable D call. V was shortened by 0 bases and J by 0 bases, with 9 bases between the two germline ends. This CDR3 contains 15 residues. Germline V gives CDR1 SGDLS, CDR2 YYNGEE. CDR3 loop: CASSVGGSMNTEAFF. The CDR3 DNA is TGTGCCAGCAGCGTAGGCGGTTCTATGAACACTGAAGCTTTCTTT. The variable domain in full, completed from reference TRBV9 and TRBJ1-1, reads DSGVTQTPKHLITATGQRVTLRCSPRSGDLSVYWYQQSLDQGLQFLIQYYNGEERAKGNILERFSAQQFPDLHSELNLSSLELGDSALYFCASSVGGSMNTEAFFGQGTRLTVV.

This clonotype was seen repeatedly, ten times or more. The chain is built from TRBV4-1 and TRBJ2-5; D may correspond to TRBD1 or TRBD2 (5 bases each). The CDR3 contains 14 residues. Trimming pared 1 base from V and 1 base from J, leaving 7 bases between. CDR1 and CDR2 from the germline V gene are MGHRA and YSYEKL. The CDR3 loop reads CASSQVGGQETQYF. The CDR3 nucleotides are TGCGCCAGCAGCCAAGTTGGGGGCCAAGAGACCCAGTACTTC.

This clonotype was detected only a few times. This chain joins TRBV25-1 and TRBJ2-5; TRBD2 matches at 14 bases. The length of the CDR3 is 16 residues. With V trimmed by 4 bases and J by 3 bases, 4 bases remained unmatched. The germline CDR1 and CDR2 sequences are MGHDK and SYGVNS. CDR3 region: CASSVSGLAGEETQYF. The CDR3 nucleotides are TGTGCCAGCAGTGTATCGGGACTAGCGGGAGAAGAGACCCAGTACTTC.

This clonotype has a handful of counts. V is TRBV4-2 and J is TRBJ2-2; D might be TRBD1 (5 bases). CDR1 is LGHNA and CDR2 is YNFKEQ in the germline V gene. V was cut by 6 bases and J by 11 bases, with 13 bases left in between. The CDR3 covers 12 residues. CDR3 amino acids: CASSQGPKELFF. Written as DNA, the CDR3 is TGTGCCAGCAGTCAGGGTCCAAAAGAGCTGTTTTTT.